This T cell receptor beta chain is drawn from a study of technical replicates of blood from several donors. Profiled with immunoSEQ multiplex PCR; TCRdb holds only in-frame clones, not every one. The sample lists about 84,000 clones; 95% to 98% were seen once. Looked up from germline, CDR1 is MGHRA and CDR2 is YSYEKL. Deletions cut 0 bases from V and 3 bases from J, with 14 bases between. The CDR3 has 16 amino acids. The sequence was obtained from a human donor in good health. J is TRBJ1-1 and V is TRBV4-1, with D perhaps TRBD1 (5 bases). The specimen was T cells isolated from PBMCs. The CDR3, as DNA: TGCGCCAGCAGCCAAGATCGACAAAAAGGGGACACTGAAGCTTTCTTT. Encoded protein: CASSQDRQKGDTEAFF.